These 10 T cell receptor beta chains were all obtained from the same sample, sequenced in a study of vaccination and CD4 T cells after COVID-19. These TCRs are of unknown antigen specificity. Researchers used the Oncomine TCR Beta short-read assay to sequence DNA from cultured CD4+ T cells. TCRdb reanalysed the PCR reads using MiXCR and keeps one entry per CDR3 protein. The repertoire holds under 20,000 distinct CDR3 sequences, with around two fifths as singletons. Documented treatment: approximately nine-day PBMC culture with coronavirus spike peptide pools or control peptides (ViraFEST assay). The sequencing here drew on CD4+ T cells from blood, cultured in vitro, taken after SARS-CoV-2 vaccination. These receptors were taken from a human donor who had recovered from COVID-19.

The CDR3 here is CASSLSSYGYTF. DNA of the CDR3: TGTGCCAGCAGCTTAAGCAGCTATGGCTACACCTTC. The rearrangement uses TRBV7-2 and TRBJ1-2, with D unresolved. The length of the CDR3 is 12 residues. Trimming pared 2 bases from V and 4 bases from J, leaving 5 bases between. Germline CDR1 is SGHTA and CDR2 is FQGNSA.

CDR3 sequence: CAWEKGDAVRELFF. DNA of the CDR3: TGTGCCTGGGAAAAGGGTGACGCGGTCCGGGAGCTGTTTTTT. The chain links TRBV30 to TRBJ2-2; D remains unclear. The CDR3 runs 14 residues. V shed 5 bases and J shed 9 bases, with 19 bases lying between them. Germline lookup yields CDR1 GTSNPN and CDR2 SVGIG (reference sequence).

This clonotype was counted a single time. The chain couples TRBV2 to TRBJ2-1, with a possible D match to TRBD2 (6 bases). With 0 bases removed from V and 7 bases from J, the gap between germline ends came to 13 bases. The length of the CDR3 is 15 residues. CDR1 and CDR2 from the germline V gene are SNHLY and FYNNEI. DNA of the CDR3: TGTGCCAGCAGTGAAGCGGCTAGCGCGGGAAATGAGCAGTTCTTC. Its protein product is CASSEAASAGNEQFF.

The V and J genes are TRBV20-1 and TRBJ2-7; D is uncertain. In germline, CDR1 is DFQATT, CDR2 SNEGSKA (reference sequence). The CDR3 runs to 10 residues. The V end lost 6 bases, the J end lost 4 bases, and 7 bases lay between the germline ends. The CDR3 DNA follows: TGCAGTGCGACCCAATACGAGCAGTACTTC. Amino acid sequence: CSATQYEQYF.

This clonotype is deemed medium-sized. The chain is built from TRBV7-9 and TRBJ1-1; 7 nucleotides agree with TRBD1. Germline V CDR1 and CDR2: SEHNR, FQNEAQ (reference sequence). V gave up 5 bases and J gave up 1 base; unmatched junction bases: 4. This CDR3 has 14 amino acids. The CDR3: CASSNGQENTEAFF. CDR3 nucleotide sequence: TGTGCCAGCAGCAACGGACAGGAGAACACTGAAGCTTTCTTT.

This chain uses TRBV30 with TRBJ2-5; 11 bases are a match to TRBD2. This CDR3 spans 15 amino acids. Germline values: CDR1 GTSNPN, CDR2 SVGIG (reference sequence). With 4 bases clipped from V and 5 bases from J, the junction kept 9 bases outside the gene matches. CDR3 nucleotides: TGTGCCTGGACAGGGACTAGCGGCCCTGGGGAGACCCAGTACTTC. Protein sequence: CAWTGTSGPGETQYF.

The chain has TRBV20-1 and TRBJ2-3; TRBD2 matches 11 bases. Germline assignment: CDR1 DFQATT and CDR2 SNEGSKA (reference sequence). The CDR3 is made up of 14 amino acids. After removal of 7 bases from V and 2 bases from J, the junction contained 5 bases not matched to a gene. CDR3: CSVGTSGATDTQYF. In DNA, the CDR3 is TGCAGTGTCGGGACTAGCGGAGCCACAGATACGCAGTATTTT.

The chain uses TRBV20-1 and TRBJ2-3, with 11 bases lining up with TRBD2. This CDR3 comprises 16 residues. Germline CDR1 is DFQATT and CDR2 is SNEGSKA (reference sequence). V was clipped by 5 bases and J by 3 bases; unmatched bases: 10. Here the CDR3 reads CSARNSGRAGTDTQYF. CDR3 DNA: TGCAGTGCTCGGAATAGCGGGAGGGCGGGAACAGATACGCAGTATTTT.

The V and J genes are TRBV20-1 and TRBJ2-7, with 7 nucleotides matching TRBD2. Trimming at V came to 2 bases and at J to 0 bases, leaving 4 bases not matched to a gene. In germline, CDR1 is DFQATT, CDR2 SNEGSKA (reference sequence). CDR3 size: 14 residues. CDR3 nucleotides: TGCAGTGCTAGAAAGCGGGATAGCTCCTACGAGCAGTACTTC. This translates into CSARKRDSSYEQYF.

This clonotype was detected only a few times. This chain uses TRBV7-2 with TRBJ1-5; possible D gene TRBD1, 6 bases. V lost 0 bases to trimming and J lost 6 bases, with 12 bases between them. The CDR3 runs 15 residues. The V gene's germline CDR1 is SGHTA and CDR2 FQGNSA. The CDR3 nucleotides are TGTGCCAGCAGCTTAGCGAGGGGGTTCGTTCAGCCCCAGCATTTT. It specifies CASSLARGFVQPQHF.